The 8 T cell receptor beta chains listed next were all sequenced from one sample in a study of identical twins. TCRdb re-derived calls from the 5' RACE reads in MiXCR, one entry per CDR3 protein. This table holds fewer than 650,000 distinct CDR3 sequences, less than 9% found once. These same data were also listed under a study on yellow fever vaccine responses in identical twins.

Sequencing used PBMCs. The receptors shown here come from a woman under 30 in good health.

This clonotype was recorded at least ten times. At one end the junction does not follow the germline gene, possibly because of a read error. The chain joins TRBV3-1 to TRBJ2-1, with 8 bases matching TRBD2. The CDR3 extends over 12 amino acids. CDR1 and CDR2 from the germline V gene are LGHDT and YNNKEL (reference sequence). For the CDR3, the DNA is TGTGCCAGCAGCCAAGCTGTAGCGGGACCACACTTC. It codes for CASSQAVAGPHF.

This chain links TRBV4-1 with TRBJ2-1; weak D call: TRBD2 (6 bases). Germline CDR1 MGHRA, CDR2 YSYEKL. V was trimmed by 3 bases and J by 5 bases, leaving 14 bases between them. The CDR3 has 15 residues. The CDR3 nucleotides are TGCGCCAGCAGCCACACTGGGACTGCCCACAATGAGCAGTTCTTC. Translating gives CASSHTGTAHNEQFF.

The chain uses TRBV7-9 and TRBJ1-1; D unclear. V lost 5 bases, J lost 0 bases, and 7 bases lay in between. CDR1 and CDR2 (germline): SEHNR, FQNEAQ (reference sequence). CDR3 length: 13 residues. The CDR3 DNA reads as TGTGCCAGCAGCCAAAGGGTGAACACTGAAGCTTTCTTT. This encodes CASSQRVNTEAFF.

The J gene is TRBJ2-1, the V gene TRBV28; no firm D call. Trimming took 2 bases from V and 8 from J, leaving 13 bases between them. The CDR3 has 14 residues. Germline CDR1 MDHEN, CDR2 SYDVKM. The CDR3 nucleotides are TGTGCCAGCAGTTTAGTTTCTGCGATGGATGAGCAGTTCTTC. Amino acids: CASSLVSAMDEQFF.

This clonotype was found a few times. V and J are TRBV7-2 and TRBJ2-5, with TRBD2 identical over 11 bases. Germline V gene lookup returns CDR1 SGHTA and CDR2 FQGNSA. The CDR3 extends over 15 amino acids. V lost 4 bases and J lost 7; bases outside the gene matches: 8. DNA of the CDR3: TGTGCCAGCAGCTCCGGGACTAGCGGTGGGCGGACCCAGTACTTC. Its protein is CASSSGTSGGRTQYF. Variable domain in full (rest from reference TRBV7-2 and TRBJ2-5): GAGVSQSPSNKVTEKGKDVELRCDPISGHTALYWYRQSLGQGLEFLIYFQGNSAPDKSGLPSDRFSAERTGGSVSTLTIQRTQQEDSAVYLCASSSGTSGGRTQYFGPGTRLLVL.

The chain combines TRBV2 with TRBJ2-3; either TRBD1 or TRBD2 may supply D (7 bases each). This CDR3 is built from 16 residues. Germline-derived CDR1 and CDR2 are SNHLY and FYNNEI. Deletions cut 1 base from V and 5 bases from J, with 16 bases between. Here the CDR3 reads CASSEVGGGSEDTQYF. The CDR3 DNA is TGTGCCAGCAGTGAAGTGGGAGGGGGCAGCGAAGATACGCAGTATTTT.

This clonotype has a count of ten or more. The chain links TRBV7-3 to TRBJ2-1; D is perhaps TRBD2 (6 bases). This CDR3 has 15 residues. Germline CDR1 SGHTA, CDR2 FQGTGA. Trimming took 5 bases from V and 3 from J, leaving 14 bases between them. The CDR3 DNA reads TGTGCCAGCAGCCTGACCCCGCGGGACTACAATGAGCAGTTCTTC. Translation: CASSLTPRDYNEQFF.

This clonotype was detected only a few times. The chain has TRBV20-1 and TRBJ2-5; D is possibly TRBD1 or TRBD2 (5 bases each). Germline V CDR1 and CDR2: DFQATT, SNEGSKA (reference sequence). CDR3 length: 13 amino acids. Trimming removed 6 bases at V and 5 bases at J, with 16 bases between. In DNA, the CDR3 is TGCAGTGCACCCATTGAGGGGTGGGAGACCCAGTACTTC. Encoded protein: CSAPIEGWETQYF.